These 25 T cell receptor beta chains were sequenced from one sample in a study of blood T cell repertoires in COVID-19. Generated by immunoSEQ multiplex PCR, the TCRdb table keeps only in-frame clones and is missing some. The data hold fewer than 300,000 clones, with under 90% observed a single time. Specimen: peripheral blood. These receptors all stem from a man aged 50 to 59 with COVID-19, enrolled during active disease.

CDR3 nucleotide sequence: TGTGCCAGCAGCTCGTACAGGACCTATGGCTACACCTTC. Translation gives CASSSYRTYGYTF. The rearrangement links TRBV5-6 to TRBJ1-2; a possible D gene is TRBD1 (5 bases). V was trimmed by 3 bases and J by 4 bases, leaving 10 bases between them. This CDR3 is built from 13 residues. Germline V lookup: CDR1 SGHDT, CDR2 YYEEEE.

The CDR3 sequence is CASSLSGGSSYEQYF. CDR3 nucleotides: TGCGCCAGCAGCTTGAGTGGGGGCAGCTCCTACGAGCAGTACTTC. The chain uses TRBV5-1 and TRBJ2-7; tentative D call: TRBD1 (6 bases). CDR1 is SGHRS, CDR2 YFSETQ, per germline. The CDR3 has 15 amino acids. Trimming removed 1 base from V and 0 bases from J, with 11 bases in between.

This chain joins TRBV19 and TRBJ2-5; TRBD1 aligns across 8 bases. V gave up 5 bases and J gave up 4 bases; unmatched junction bases: 3. Germline V gives CDR1 LNHDA, CDR2 SQIVND (reference sequence). The CDR3 is 13 amino acids. Here the CDR3 reads CASSATGAETQYF. DNA of the CDR3: TGTGCCAGTAGTGCGACAGGGGCAGAGACCCAGTACTTC. Complete variable domain (other parts from reference TRBV19 and TRBJ2-5): DGGITQSPKYLFRKEGQNVTLSCEQNLNHDAMYWYRQDPGQGLRLIYYSQIVNDFQKGDIAEGYSVSREKKESFPLTVTSAQKNPTAFYLCASSATGAETQYFGPGTRLLVL.

V usage is TRBV19 and J usage is TRBJ1-5; tentative D call: TRBD1 (5 bases). CDR3 length: 13 amino acids. CDR1 LNHDA and CDR2 SQIVND come from the germline V gene (reference sequence). The V gene lost 5 bases and the J gene lost 11 bases, with 16 bases spanning the gap. The CDR3, as DNA: TGTGCCAGTAGTCCCGGCCCCAGGACATCCCAGCATTTT. Protein: CASSPGPRTSQHF.

The chain employs TRBV19 and TRBJ2-2; possible D gene TRBD1, 6 bases. V was trimmed by 3 bases and J by 6 bases, leaving 11 bases between them. This CDR3 region has 14 residues. Per germline, CDR1 LNHDA and CDR2 SQIVND (reference sequence). The CDR3 bases are TGTGCCAGTAGTATCCCCGACAGGCCCGGGGAGCTGTTTTTT. As protein: CASSIPDRPGELFF.

The V and J genes are TRBV6-1 and TRBJ2-6; the D is unclear. The CDR3 runs to 17 residues. Trimming pared 2 bases from V and 0 bases from J, leaving 11 bases between. Germline V gene data show CDR1 as MNHNS and CDR2 as SASEGT. CDR3: CASSEFQVTSGANVLTF. CDR3 nucleotides: TGTGCCAGCAGTGAATTCCAGGTGACCTCTGGGGCCAACGTCCTGACTTTC.

The chain employs TRBV6-5 and TRBJ2-7, with D hard to call. This CDR3 region has 11 residues. V lost 4 bases and J lost 9, with 10 bases in between. Germline CDR1 is MNHEY and CDR2 is SVGAGI. The CDR3 loop reads CASSSQTRQYF. The CDR3, as DNA: TGTGCCAGCAGTTCCCAGACACGGCAGTACTTC.

The chain recombines TRBV18 with TRBJ1-1; D unresolved. Germline assignment: CDR1 KGHSH and CDR2 LQKENI. CDR3 length: 15 residues. Trimming removed 3 bases at V and 4 bases at J, with 15 bases between. The CDR3 spells CASSPVGLEGTEAFF. CDR3 sequence (DNA): TGTGCCAGCTCACCGGTAGGGCTTGAGGGCACTGAAGCTTTCTTT.

The chain combines TRBV4-1 with TRBJ1-4; a possible D gene is TRBD1 (5 bases). CDR1 and CDR2 from the germline V gene are MGHRA and YSYEKL. The CDR3 is made up of 15 amino acids. V was shortened by 1 base and J by 2 bases, with 8 bases between the two germline ends. CDR3 in amino acids: CASSQAGGTNEKLFF. DNA of the CDR3: TGCGCCAGCAGCCAAGCGGGGGGGACTAATGAAAAACTGTTTTTT.

The J gene is TRBJ1-3, the V gene TRBV3-1 (or the pseudogene TRBV3-2); 7 nucleotides line up with TRBD1. Germline CDR1 and CDR2: LGHDT and YNNKEL (reference sequence). V shed 1 base, J shed 4 bases, and the junction held 7 bases outside the gene matches. This CDR3 region has 16 residues. CDR3 bases: TGTGCCAGCAGCCAAGGGAGGGGGCTACTCGGAAACACCATATATTTT. It codes for CASSQGRGLLGNTIYF.

The genes are TRBV18 and TRBJ1-2, with D perhaps matching TRBD1 (5 bases). V gave up 3 bases and J gave up 2 bases, with 7 bases separating them. This CDR3 region has 13 residues. CDR1 KGHSH and CDR2 LQKENI come from the germline V gene. The CDR3 DNA reads TGTGCCAGCTCACCGACAGAGAACTATGGCTACACCTTC. This translates into CASSPTENYGYTF.

The rearrangement uses TRBV2 and TRBJ2-2, with TRBD2 matching over 11 bases. Germline CDR1 reads SNHLY; CDR2 reads FYNNEI. The V and J ends lost 0 bases and 7 bases, in that order; junction bases with no gene match: 10. This CDR3 has 18 amino acids. The CDR3 DNA is TGTGCCAGCAGTGAAGCCCAACCGGGGACTAGCGGTGGCGGGGAGCTGTTTTTT. It translates to CASSEAQPGTSGGGELFF.

This chain uses TRBV18 with TRBJ2-7; D call uncertain. Germline CDR1 KGHSH, CDR2 LQKENI. With 3 bases removed from V and 6 bases from J, the gap between germline ends came to 12 bases. The CDR3 has 13 amino acids. DNA of the CDR3: TGTGCCAGCTCACCCAGCGAGTCTGGCGAGCAGTACTTC. Its translation is CASSPSESGEQYF.

The rearrangement uses TRBV6-5 and TRBJ2-2; a possible D gene is TRBD1 (5 bases). The CDR3 runs to 12 residues. Germline CDR1 MNHEY, CDR2 SVGAGI. The V gene lost 2 bases and the J gene lost 7 bases, with 5 bases spanning the gap. The CDR3 loop is CASSYRGGELFF. The CDR3 DNA sequence: TGTGCCAGCAGTTACAGGGGCGGGGAGCTGTTTTTT.

This clone was detected once. The chain joins TRBV30 to TRBJ2-3; no definite D call. V shed 2 bases and J shed 1 base, with 7 bases lying between them. In germline, CDR1 is GTSNPN, CDR2 SVGIG (reference sequence). The CDR3 spans 13 residues. Written as DNA, the CDR3 is TGTGCCTGGAGTACTTTGGGCACAGATACGCAGTATTTT. Translation gives CAWSTLGTDTQYF.

This clone came up once. The chain uses TRBV11-3 and TRBJ2-3, with 7 bases lining up with TRBD1. The germline CDR1 and CDR2 sequences are SGHNT and YENEEA. This CDR3 is built from 17 residues. V lost 4 bases to trimming and J lost 2 bases; unmatched junction nucleotides: 12. The CDR3 nucleotides read TGTGCCAGCAGCTACTCCCTGACAGGGATTTCCACAGATACGCAGTATTTT. Translating gives CASSYSLTGISTDTQYF. Filled out from reference TRBV11-3 and TRBJ2-3, the complete variable domain reads EAGVVQSPRYKIIEKKQPVAFWCNPISGHNTLYWYLQNLGQGPELLIRYENEEAVDDSQLPKDRFSAERLKGVDSTLKIQPAELGDSAVYLCASSYSLTGISTDTQYFGPGTRLTVL.

The rearrangement joins TRBV9 to TRBJ1-6, with D tentatively TRBD1 (5 bases). V was cut by 1 base and J by 5 bases, with 10 bases left in between. CDR1 and CDR2 from the germline V gene are SGDLS and YYNGEE. CDR3 length equals 15 residues. The CDR3: CASSVLGGNNSPLHF. DNA of the CDR3: TGTGCCAGCAGCGTATTGGGGGGGAATAATTCACCCCTCCACTTT.

The J gene is TRBJ1-5, the V gene TRBV4-2; TRBD1 matches at 8 bases. This CDR3 spans 16 amino acids. Losses at the gene ends were 3 bases for V and 6 bases for J; bases not matched to a gene: 10. The germline CDR1 and CDR2 sequences are LGHNA and YNFKEQ. CDR3 protein: CASSQTNQGAGQPQHF. As DNA, the CDR3 is TGTGCCAGCAGCCAGACAAATCAGGGGGCAGGTCAGCCCCAGCATTTT.

The chain uses TRBV30 and TRBJ2-7, with D possibly matching TRBD2 (5 bases). The CDR3 runs to 14 residues. Trimming cost V 0 bases and J 2 bases, with 11 bases left between them. CDR1 is GTSNPN and CDR2 is SVGIG in the germline V gene (reference sequence). As DNA, the CDR3 is TGTGCCTGGAGTGTACGGCCGGGGACCTACGAGCAGTACTTC. It translates to CAWSVRPGTYEQYF.

This sequence joins TRBV7-3 and TRBJ2-1, with D tentatively TRBD2 (5 bases). CDR1 SGHTA and CDR2 FQGTGA come from the germline V gene. Deletions cut 5 bases from V and 5 bases from J, with 10 bases between. The CDR3 is made up of 13 amino acids. For the CDR3, the DNA is TGTGCCAGCAGCCGTGGACTCGACAATGAGCAGTTCTTC. It codes for CASSRGLDNEQFF.

The J gene is TRBJ2-5, the V gene TRBV10-3; D not resolved. The CDR3 is 12 amino acids. Germline V gives CDR1 ENHRY, CDR2 SYGVKD. Trimming removed 3 bases from V and 3 bases from J, with 5 bases in between. CDR3 in amino acids: CAISDREETQYF. The CDR3 DNA reads TGTGCCATCAGTGACCGCGAAGAGACCCAGTACTTC.

This clone was observed a single time. The gene calls are TRBV5-1 and TRBJ2-1, with 8 bases identical to TRBD2. The germline V gene encodes CDR1 SGHRS and CDR2 YFSETQ. J was trimmed by 5 bases and V by 4 bases; bases with no gene match: 8. The CDR3 loop spans 15 amino acids. CDR3 sequence (DNA): TGCGCCAGCAGCCCCGGGACTAGAGAAAACAATGAGCAGTTCTTC. Its protein is CASSPGTRENNEQFF. Drawing the rest from reference TRBV5-1 and TRBJ2-1, the complete variable domain is KAGVTQTPRYLIKTRGQQVTLSCSPISGHRSVSWYQQTPGQGLQFLFEYFSETQRNKGNFPGRFSGRQFSNSRSEMNVSTLELGDSALYLCASSPGTRENNEQFFGPGTRLTVL.

This clone turned up a few times. V gene TRBV4-1 combines with J gene TRBJ1-6; D not certain. The germline CDR1 and CDR2 sequences are MGHRA and YSYEKL. The CDR3 runs 16 residues. V was cut by 1 base and J by 3 bases, with 10 bases left in between. The CDR3: CASSQGPSGYNSPLHF. The CDR3 nucleotides are TGCGCCAGCAGCCAAGGGCCAAGCGGCTATAATTCACCCCTCCACTTT.

The V call is TRBV18, the J call TRBJ2-2; 11 bases align to TRBD2. Trimming cost V 2 bases and J 6 bases; bases outside gene matches: 8. The CDR3 totals 17 residues. Germline values: CDR1 KGHSH, CDR2 LQKENI. CDR3 in DNA: TGTGCCAGCTCACCATTAGCGGGGGGGCCGACGGCCGGGGAGCTGTTTTTT. This codes for CASSPLAGGPTAGELFF.

This clone showed up just once. The CDR3 spells CARSFGNTEAFF. For the CDR3, the DNA is TGTGCCAGAAGCTTCGGGAACACTGAAGCTTTCTTT. J is TRBJ1-1 and V is TRBV5-3; D is uncertain. TRBV5-3 is noted as an ORF with a role that remains uncertain. There are 12 residues in the CDR3. The V end was cut by 2 bases, the J end by 1 base, with 3 bases between.